This T cell receptor (beta chain) emerged from a study of neurological immune-mediated disorders. This clonotype was found many times. Between the trimmed V and J ends, which lost 0 bases and 6 bases, there was a span of 4 bases. CDR1 and CDR2 (germline): SGHKS, YYEKEE (reference sequence). CDR3 size: 12 residues. MiXCR was run by TCRdb on the 5' RACE reads, yielding one entry per CDR3 protein. Counted here are approximately 70,000 distinct CDR3 sequences, about 4% occurring once; the ten biggest clones make up 1.3%. The receptor comes from a man aged 30 to 45 with multiple sclerosis. Sequencing used PBMCs. The chain recombines TRBV5-5 with TRBJ1-5; D gene ambiguous. CDR3 loop: CASSLESQPQHF. CDR3 in DNA: TGTGCCAGCAGCTTGGAGAGTCAGCCCCAGCATTTT. The variable domain in full, with the rest retrieved from reference TRBV5-5 and TRBJ1-5, is DAGVTQSPTHLIKTRGQQVTLRCSPISGHKSVSWYQQVLGQGPQFIFQYYEKEERGRGNFPDRFSARQFPNYSSELNVNALLLGDSALYLCASSLESQPQHFGDGTRLSIL.